The subject of this entry is one T cell receptor beta chain. Generated by immunoSEQ multiplex PCR, the TCRdb table keeps only in-frame clones and is missing some. Of about 180,000 clones listed, less than 85% are singletons. These data originate in a study of blood T cell repertoires in COVID-19. V lost 3 bases and J lost 5; bases outside the gene matches: 1. Germline CDR1 SGHRS, CDR2 YFSETQ. The CDR3 consists of 13 residues. The rearrangement links TRBV5-1 to TRBJ2-7; 11 bases fit TRBD1. The sample comprised peripheral blood. The clonotype comes from a human donor in a cohort sampled during active COVID-19. CDR3 nucleotide sequence: TGCGCCAGCAGCTGGACAGGGGGCCACGAGCAGTACTTC. Its protein is CASSWTGGHEQYF.